The clone carrying this T cell receptor beta chain was detected many times. The source of the sample is a study of metastatic and nonmetastatic thyroid tumors. No treatment had been given to any patient before thyroid surgery. The authors' processing: Variation in CDR3 across clinicopathological groups served as the basis for constructing a distant-metastasis classifier in papillary thyroid cancer. TCRdb recomputed clones from the PCR reads via MiXCR. The V and J calls and clone size come from TCRdb's table, not from the authors' own analysis. The table has around 45,000 clones, roughly 4% seen once; the top ten hold 7.5% to 10%. Per germline, CDR1 MGHRA and CDR2 YSYEKL. The CDR3 contains 13 residues. Between the trimmed V and J ends, which lost 0 bases and 0 bases, there was a span of 0 bases.

The sample was blood. The source is a female donor with papillary thyroid cancer or a benign thyroid nodule (not recorded which). Some clones in this sample may be carry-over from other donors' samples. V usage is TRBV4-1 and J usage is TRBJ1-5; D is uncertain. CDR3 amino acids: CASSQDSNQPQHF. CDR3 DNA: TGCGCCAGCAGCCAAGATAGCAATCAGCCCCAGCATTTT.